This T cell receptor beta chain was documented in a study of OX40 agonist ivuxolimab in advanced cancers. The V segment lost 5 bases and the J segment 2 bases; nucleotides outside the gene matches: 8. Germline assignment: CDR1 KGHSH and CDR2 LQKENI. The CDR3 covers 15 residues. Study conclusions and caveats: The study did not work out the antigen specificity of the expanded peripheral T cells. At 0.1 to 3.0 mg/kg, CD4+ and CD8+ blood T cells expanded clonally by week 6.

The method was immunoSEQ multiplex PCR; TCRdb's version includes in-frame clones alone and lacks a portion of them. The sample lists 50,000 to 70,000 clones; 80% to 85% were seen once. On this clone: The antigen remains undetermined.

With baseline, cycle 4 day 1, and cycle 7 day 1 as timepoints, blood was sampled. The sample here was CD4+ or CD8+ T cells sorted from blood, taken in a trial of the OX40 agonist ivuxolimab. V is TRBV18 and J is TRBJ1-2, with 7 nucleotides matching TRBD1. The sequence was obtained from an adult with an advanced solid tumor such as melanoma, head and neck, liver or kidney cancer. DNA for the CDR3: TGTGCCAGCTCATCAACGGCGGGACAGAACTATGGCTACACCTTC. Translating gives CASSSTAGQNYGYTF.